Each of the 26 T cell receptor beta chains below was sequenced from the same sample in a study of beta chain features in type 1 diabetes. Since all of the isolated RNA was reverse transcribed, expressed TCRB transcripts were what got sequenced. The protocol was immunoSEQ multiplex PCR, while the TCRdb copy is restricted to in-frame clones and leaves out a portion. The sample records 300,000 to 400,000 clones, around 12% being singletons. The sample was naive CD4+ T cells from blood. These receptors were obtained from a young man in good health.

CDR3: CASSLSAYPTSYEQYF. CDR3 in DNA: TGTGCCAGCAGCCTATCTGCGTACCCCACCTCCTACGAGCAGTACTTC. The chain couples TRBV9 to TRBJ2-7, with no clear D. Between the trimmed V and J ends, which lost 4 bases and 0 bases, there was a span of 17 bases. CDR3 size: 16 residues. Germline CDR1 and CDR2: SGDLS and YYNGEE.

The V and J genes are TRBV4-3 and TRBJ1-2; TRBD1 aligns across 7 bases. V lost 1 base to trimming and J lost 4 bases; unmatched junction nucleotides: 15. The CDR3 runs to 18 residues. CDR1 is LGHNA, CDR2 YSLEER, per germline. CDR3 in DNA: TGCGCCAGCAGCCAAGTGTTCTCGAGGGACAGAGATTTCTATGGCTACACCTTC. Protein: CASSQVFSRDRDFYGYTF.

In its sample, this clone was seen many times. The chain combines TRBV4-3 with TRBJ2-6; 7 nucleotides agree with TRBD2. The CDR3 is 18 residues long. V lost 0 bases, J lost 0 bases, and 5 bases stayed unmatched. Germline assignment: CDR1 LGHNA and CDR2 YSLEER. CDR3 nucleotide sequence: TGCGCCAGCAGCCAAGATGGAGCGGGACCCTCTGGGGCCAACGTCCTGACTTTC. Its translation: CASSQDGAGPSGANVLTF.

Here the CDR3 reads CASSFDRTNEKLFF. For the CDR3, the DNA is TGTGCCTCTTCTTTCGACAGGACTAATGAAAAACTGTTTTTT. The chain recombines TRBV30 with TRBJ1-4; tentatively, D is TRBD1 (6 bases). The germline V gene encodes CDR1 GTSNPN and CDR2 SVGIG (reference sequence). V shed 7 bases and J shed 2 bases, with 14 bases lying between them. The CDR3 has 14 amino acids.

This sequence joins TRBV18 and TRBJ2-5, with D perhaps matching TRBD2 (5 bases). Per germline, CDR1 KGHSH and CDR2 LQKENI. Trimming took off 2 bases at V and 3 bases at J, with 7 bases between the two ends. This CDR3 comprises 13 residues. CDR3 loop: CASSPRAEETQYF. CDR3 DNA: TGTGCCAGCTCACCAAGAGCGGAAGAGACCCAGTACTTC.

This clone turned up a few times. The chain uses TRBV5-4 and TRBJ2-1; 11 nucleotides match TRBD2. The CDR3 extends over 15 amino acids. Trimming cost V 2 bases and J 5 bases; bases outside gene matches: 3. Germline V gene sequence: CDR1 SGHNT, CDR2 YYREEE (reference sequence). The CDR3 DNA follows: TGTGCCAGCAGCTTCTCACTAGCGGGAGACAATGAGCAGTTCTTC. Its protein is CASSFSLAGDNEQFF.

This chain links TRBV7-2 with TRBJ1-1, with D maybe TRBD1 (6 bases). CDR3 length: 18 residues. Germline assignment: CDR1 SGHTA and CDR2 FQGNSA. The germline V and J ends were trimmed by 5 bases and 1 base, with 23 bases remaining between them. CDR3 residues: CASSTRSGGPGGNTEAFF. The CDR3 DNA reads as TGTGCCAGCAGCACACGTTCCGGGGGGCCCGGAGGGAACACTGAAGCTTTCTTT.

This chain links TRBV18 with TRBJ1-2; tentatively, D is TRBD1 (5 bases). The CDR3 runs 16 residues. CDR1 and CDR2 (germline): KGHSH, LQKENI. V gave up 5 bases and J gave up 0 bases, with 16 bases separating them. The CDR3 DNA is TGTGCCAGCTCATCTTCAGGGCGCTCAGCTAACTATGGCTACACCTTC. This codes for CASSSSGRSANYGYTF. Full variable domain (rest looked up from reference TRBV18 and TRBJ1-2): NAGVMQNPRHLVRRRGQEARLRCSPMKGHSHVYWYRQLPEEGLKFMVYLQKENIIDESGMPKERFSAEFPKEGPSILRIQQVVRGDSAAYFCASSSSGRSANYGYTFGSGTRLTVV.

This clone was counted only a few times. This chain links TRBV7-3 with TRBJ2-6; D gene unclear. The germline gives CDR1 SGHTA, CDR2 FQGTGA. Trimming cost V 5 bases and J 4 bases, with 9 bases left between them. This CDR3 is built from 14 residues. The CDR3 loop reads CASSPARGANVLTF. CDR3 in DNA: TGTGCCAGCAGCCCTGCCAGGGGGGCCAACGTCCTGACTTTC.

There are a few counts of this clone. The chain couples TRBV4-3 to TRBJ1-4, with D perhaps matching TRBD1 (5 bases). Per the germline V gene, CDR1 is LGHNA and CDR2 is YSLEER. This CDR3 is built from 17 residues. Between the trimmed V and J ends, which lost 0 bases and 2 bases, there was a span of 13 bases. The CDR3 region is CASSQEVPGLTNEKLFF. The CDR3 region has the DNA TGCGCCAGCAGCCAAGAGGTCCCGGGACTCACTAATGAAAAACTGTTTTTT.

The V and J genes are TRBV2 and TRBJ2-7; 7 bases are shared with TRBD1. This CDR3 has 16 residues. From germline, CDR1 is SNHLY and CDR2 FYNNEI. J gave up 2 bases and V 7 bases, and 14 bases lay outside the gene matches. The DNA of the CDR3 is TGTGCCAGCATTCTTACTCCGGGACAGCTAACCTACGAGCAGTACTTC. The encoded protein is CASILTPGQLTYEQYF.

The CDR3 loop reads CASWAQYGYTF. The CDR3 DNA follows: TGTGCCAGCTGGGCCCAATATGGCTACACCTTC. The chain links TRBV28 to TRBJ1-2; D uncertain. Germline lookup yields CDR1 MDHEN and CDR2 SYDVKM. This CDR3 region has 11 residues. V was pared by 8 bases and J by 5 bases, with 9 bases between.

The gene calls are TRBV5-6 and TRBJ1-2, with 9 bases identical to TRBD1. The V segment lost 4 bases and the J segment 6 bases; nucleotides outside the gene matches: 7. The CDR3 spans 14 residues. Germline CDR1 and CDR2: SGHDT and YYEEEE. CDR3 in amino acids: CASSPGQGRHGYTF. CDR3 DNA: TGTGCCAGCAGCCCCGGACAGGGGAGACATGGCTACACCTTC.

This clone has just a few counts. This rearrangement joins TRBV30 to TRBJ2-3; TRBD2 matches 7 bases. CDR1 is GTSNPN and CDR2 is SVGIG in the germline V gene (reference sequence). CDR3 length equals 15 residues. After removal of 0 bases from V and 4 bases from J, the junction contained 7 bases not matched to a gene. CDR3 amino acids: CAWSVLGAGADTQYF. CDR3 nucleotides: TGTGCCTGGAGTGTCCTTGGGGCGGGAGCAGATACGCAGTATTTT. Full variable domain (missing parts from reference TRBV30 and TRBJ2-3): SQTIHQWPATLVQPVGSPLSLECTVEGTSNPNLYWYRQAAGRGLQLLFYSVGIGQISSEVPQNLSASRPQDRQFILSSKKLLLSDSGFYLCAWSVLGAGADTQYFGPGTRLTVL.

Only a few counts were recorded for this clone. J is TRBJ1-5 and V is TRBV28; tentatively, D is TRBD1 (5 bases). CDR3 length: 12 residues. Germline values: CDR1 MDHEN, CDR2 SYDVKM. V was trimmed by 9 bases and J by 3 bases, leaving 9 bases between them. This CDR3 reads CASVTANQPQHF. CDR3 nucleotide sequence: TGTGCCAGTGTGACAGCCAATCAGCCCCAGCATTTT.

This clone was seen only a few times. The J gene is TRBJ2-7, the V gene TRBV14; D possibly corresponds to TRBD1 (6 bases). The CDR3 consists of 13 residues. Germline lookup yields CDR1 SGHDN and CDR2 FVKESK. V dropped 3 bases and J dropped 3 bases, with 9 bases sitting between them. CDR3 in amino acids: CASSHYRDYEQYF. CDR3 sequence (DNA): TGTGCCAGCAGCCATTACAGGGACTACGAGCAGTACTTC.

This clone was seen a handful of times. V usage is TRBV29-1 and J usage is TRBJ2-1; a possible D gene is TRBD2 (7 bases). V lost 2 bases, J lost 8 bases, and 16 bases lay in between. The CDR3 length is 14 residues. Per germline, CDR1 SQVTM and CDR2 ANQGSEA. The CDR3 bases are TGCAGCGTTGAACTAGGGGGAGGGTGGGATGAGCAGTTCTTC. The encoded protein is CSVELGGGWDEQFF.

The CDR3 reads CSVEAVEGTEAFF. The CDR3 DNA sequence: TGCAGCGTTGAAGCGGTAGAGGGCACTGAAGCTTTCTTT. The rearrangement joins TRBV29-1 to TRBJ1-1; no clear D. With 1 base removed from V and 4 bases from J, the gap between germline ends came to 10 bases. The CDR3 is 13 amino acids. From germline, CDR1 is SQVTM and CDR2 ANQGSEA.

The chain recombines TRBV2 with TRBJ2-7, with TRBD1 as a possible D gene (6 bases). Germline V gene sequence: CDR1 SNHLY, CDR2 FYNNEI. The V end was cut by 6 bases, the J end by 5 bases, with 17 bases between. CDR3 length: 14 amino acids. CDR3: CASSSLNRVNEQYF. The DNA of the CDR3 is TGTGCCAGCAGCAGTCTGAACAGGGTCAACGAGCAGTACTTC.

V and J are TRBV9 and TRBJ1-1, with 7 positions matching TRBD1. This CDR3 comprises 14 residues. The germline CDR1 and CDR2 sequences are SGDLS and YYNGEE. V gave up 0 bases and J gave up 9 bases; unmatched junction bases: 8. CDR3 amino acids: CASSVEARQGQAFF. Written as DNA, the CDR3 is TGTGCCAGCAGCGTAGAGGCCCGACAGGGACAAGCTTTCTTT.

This clone was seen more than once but under ten times. This rearrangement joins TRBV20-1 to TRBJ2-3; the match to TRBD1 covers 8 bases. The germline gives CDR1 DFQATT, CDR2 SNEGSKA (reference sequence). V shed 2 bases, J shed 9 bases, and the junction held 1 base outside the gene matches. The CDR3 loop spans 11 amino acids. DNA of the CDR3: TGCAGTGCTAGAAGACAGGGGACGCAGTATTTT. It is translated as CSARRQGTQYF.

The chain recombines TRBV15 with TRBJ2-7, with D tentatively TRBD2 (6 bases). The V gene lost 5 bases and the J gene lost 8 bases, with 19 bases spanning the gap. This CDR3 spans 14 amino acids. The germline CDR1 and CDR2 sequences are LNHNV and YYDKDF (reference sequence). CDR3 bases: TGTGCCACCAGCCCCGGAGGGAGCTTTAGTAAGCAGTACTTC. It specifies CATSPGGSFSKQYF.

J is TRBJ1-6 and V is TRBV5-6; D gene unclear. Germline V gives CDR1 SGHDT, CDR2 YYEEEE. The CDR3 spans 14 residues. Trimming removed 4 bases from V and 3 bases from J, with 8 bases in between. CDR3 bases: TGTGCCAGCAGCCCTCGGGACTATAATTCACCCCTCCACTTT. This sequence encodes CASSPRDYNSPLHF.

This clone was observed a handful of times. The rearrangement uses TRBV19 and TRBJ1-2; TRBD1 agrees at 7 bases. The germline gives CDR1 LNHDA, CDR2 SQIVND (reference sequence). The CDR3 runs to 14 residues. The junction had 6 bases not matched to a gene; V was cut back by 3 bases and J by 5 bases. The CDR3 loop reads CASSIEGQEYGYTF. For the CDR3, the DNA is TGTGCCAGTAGTATCGAAGGACAGGAATATGGCTACACCTTC.

This clone showed up just a few times. The V gene is TRBV11-3, the J gene TRBJ2-1; TRBD2 aligns across 8 bases. The CDR3 spans 17 residues. Per the germline V gene, CDR1 is SGHNT and CDR2 is YENEEA. With 5 bases clipped from V and 0 bases from J, the junction kept 9 bases outside the gene matches. CDR3 amino acids: CASSPSSGTSSYNEQFF. CDR3 DNA sequence: TGTGCCAGCAGCCCCTCATCCGGGACTAGCTCCTACAATGAGCAGTTCTTC.

This rearrangement joins TRBV5-1 to TRBJ2-5; D is possibly TRBD2 (6 bases). Trimming removed 4 bases from V and 0 bases from J, with 13 bases in between. CDR1 is SGHRS and CDR2 is YFSETQ in the germline V gene. CDR3 length: 15 amino acids. The CDR3 loop reads CASSAGLTYQETQYF. The CDR3 DNA reads as TGCGCCAGCAGCGCGGGACTCACGTACCAAGAGACCCAGTACTTC.